This TCR beta chain was obtained from a study of T cells in Graves' hyperthyroidism and ophthalmopathy. The V gene end was trimmed by 11 bases and the J gene end by 7 bases; junction bases not matched to a gene: 13. CDR3 length: 14 residues. Germline CDR1 ENHRY, CDR2 SYGVKD. When ophthalmopathy did not progress within 18 months, Graves' hyperthyroidism was considered stable. Newly diagnosed hyperthyroidism, duration under 2 months, in patients aged 18 to 65. Uncontrolled infections, other autoimmune diseases, pregnancy or lactation led to exclusion of patients. TCR beta CDR3 regions were amplified from RNA. The TCR CDR3 first-round RT-PCR relied on the HTBI primer set. TCRdb fed the multiplex PCR reads into MiXCR, producing one record per CDR3 protein. This table has roughly 740,000 distinct CDR3 sequences, 16% appearing once. In its sample, this clonotype was seen a few times. Its specificity is unknown.

Study-wide findings and caveats: The model foresaw ophthalmopathy a median 6.5 months prior to onset.

Sequencing was performed on blood. The source of this sequence is a man between 18 and 29 years old with Graves' hyperthyroidism. V and J are TRBV10-3 and TRBJ2-1, with 8 bases fitting TRBD2. Here the CDR3 reads CACQGTRGTNEQFF. For the CDR3, the DNA is TGTGCCTGTCAGGGGACTAGGGGAACGAATGAGCAGTTCTTC.